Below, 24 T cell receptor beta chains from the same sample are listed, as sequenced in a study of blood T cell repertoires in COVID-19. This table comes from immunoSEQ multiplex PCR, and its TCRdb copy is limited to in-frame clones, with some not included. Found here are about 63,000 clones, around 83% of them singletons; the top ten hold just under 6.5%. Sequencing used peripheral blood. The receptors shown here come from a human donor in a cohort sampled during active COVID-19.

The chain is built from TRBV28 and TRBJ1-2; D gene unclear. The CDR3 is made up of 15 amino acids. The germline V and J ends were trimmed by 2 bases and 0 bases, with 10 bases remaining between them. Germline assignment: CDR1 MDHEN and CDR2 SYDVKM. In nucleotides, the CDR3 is TGTGCCAGCAGTTTACGGCGGCCAGCTAACTATGGCTACACCTTC. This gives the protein CASSLRRPANYGYTF.

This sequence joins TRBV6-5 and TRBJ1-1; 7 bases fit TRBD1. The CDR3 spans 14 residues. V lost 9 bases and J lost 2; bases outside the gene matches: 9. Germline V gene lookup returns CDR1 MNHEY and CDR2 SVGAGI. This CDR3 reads CASLRDSRNTEAFF. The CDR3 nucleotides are TGTGCCAGTCTTCGGGACAGTAGAAACACTGAAGCTTTCTTT.

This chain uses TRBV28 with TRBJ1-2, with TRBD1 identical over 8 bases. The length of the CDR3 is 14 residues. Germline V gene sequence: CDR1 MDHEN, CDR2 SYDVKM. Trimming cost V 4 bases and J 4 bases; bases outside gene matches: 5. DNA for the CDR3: TGTGCCAGCAGTTCGACAGGGGAGATCTATGGCTACACCTTC. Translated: CASSSTGEIYGYTF.

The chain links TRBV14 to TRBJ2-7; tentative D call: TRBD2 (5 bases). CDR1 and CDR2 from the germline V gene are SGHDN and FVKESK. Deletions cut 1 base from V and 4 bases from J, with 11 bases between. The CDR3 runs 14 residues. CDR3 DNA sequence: TGTGCCAGCAGCCAAGGCACGGGGTATTACGAGCAGTACTTC. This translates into CASSQGTGYYEQYF.

CDR3 in DNA: TGTGCCAGCAGCCAACAGGGGGGAGCCAAAAACATTCAGTACTTC. Translation: CASSQQGGAKNIQYF. This chain links TRBV3-1 (or the pseudogene TRBV3-2) with TRBJ2-4, with D perhaps TRBD1 (7 bases). The CDR3 has 15 residues. Germline values: CDR1 LGHDT, CDR2 YNNKEL (reference sequence). V was clipped by 2 bases and J by 0 bases, with 8 bases between them.

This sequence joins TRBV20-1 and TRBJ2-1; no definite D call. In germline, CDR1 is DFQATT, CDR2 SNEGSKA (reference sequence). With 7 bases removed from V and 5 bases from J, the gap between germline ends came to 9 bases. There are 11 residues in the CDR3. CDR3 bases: TGCAGTGGGCTCTTGAACAATGAGCAGTTCTTC. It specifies CSGLLNNEQFF.

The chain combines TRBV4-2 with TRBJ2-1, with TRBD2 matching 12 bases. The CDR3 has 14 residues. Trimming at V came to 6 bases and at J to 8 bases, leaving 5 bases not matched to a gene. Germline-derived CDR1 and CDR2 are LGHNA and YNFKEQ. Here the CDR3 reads CASRPTSGSYEQFF. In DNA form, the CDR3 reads TGTGCCAGCAGGCCGACTAGCGGGAGCTATGAGCAGTTCTTC.

CDR3 region: CASSPREVQGWNSPLHF. The CDR3 bases are TGTGCCAGCAGTCCTAGAGAGGTACAGGGTTGGAATTCACCCCTCCACTTT. The genes are TRBV6-6 and TRBJ1-6, with D possibly matching TRBD1 (6 bases). V was shortened by 5 bases and J by 7 bases, with 21 bases between the two germline ends. CDR1 and CDR2 (germline): MNHNY, SVGAGI (reference sequence). The CDR3 contains 17 residues.

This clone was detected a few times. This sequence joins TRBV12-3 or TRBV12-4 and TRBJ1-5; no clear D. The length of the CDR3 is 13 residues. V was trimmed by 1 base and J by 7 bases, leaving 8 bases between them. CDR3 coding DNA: TGTGCCAGCAGTTTAGGACAATTCCAGCCCCAGCATTTT. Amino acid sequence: CASSLGQFQPQHF.

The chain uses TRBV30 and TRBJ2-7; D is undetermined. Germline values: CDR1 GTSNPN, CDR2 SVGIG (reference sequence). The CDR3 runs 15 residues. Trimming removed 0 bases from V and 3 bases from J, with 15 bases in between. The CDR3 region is CAWSVRSIRGYEQYF. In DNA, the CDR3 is TGTGCCTGGAGTGTACGGTCTATCCGAGGCTACGAGCAGTACTTC.

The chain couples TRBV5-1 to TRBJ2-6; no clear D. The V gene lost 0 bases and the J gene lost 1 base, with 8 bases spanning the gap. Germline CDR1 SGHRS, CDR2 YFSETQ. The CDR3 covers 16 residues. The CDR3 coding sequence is TGCGCCAGCAGCTTGGCCAGGTTGTCTGGGGCCAACGTCCTGACTTTC. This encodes CASSLARLSGANVLTF.

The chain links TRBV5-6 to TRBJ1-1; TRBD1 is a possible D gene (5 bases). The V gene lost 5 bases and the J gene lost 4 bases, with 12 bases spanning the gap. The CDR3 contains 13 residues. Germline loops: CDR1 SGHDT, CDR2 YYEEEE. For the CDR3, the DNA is TGTGCCAGCAGGGGACTGGCGGGCACTGAAGCTTTCTTT. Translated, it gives CASRGLAGTEAFF.

CDR3 bases: TGTGCCAGTAGTCTAGGGACTAGCGGGTACGAGCAGTACTTC. Translation: CASSLGTSGYEQYF. This chain uses TRBV19 with TRBJ2-7; 12 bases agree with TRBD2. This CDR3 is 14 amino acids long. Germline CDR1 reads LNHDA; CDR2 reads SQIVND (reference sequence). With V trimmed by 5 bases and J by 4 bases, 3 bases remained unmatched.

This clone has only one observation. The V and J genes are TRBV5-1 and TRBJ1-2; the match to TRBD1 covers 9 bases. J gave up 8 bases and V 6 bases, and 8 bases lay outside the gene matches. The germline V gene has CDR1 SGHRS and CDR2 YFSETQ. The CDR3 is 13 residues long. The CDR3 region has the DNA TGCGCCAGCACCGGACAGGGGACGTCCGGCTACACCTTC. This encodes CASTGQGTSGYTF.

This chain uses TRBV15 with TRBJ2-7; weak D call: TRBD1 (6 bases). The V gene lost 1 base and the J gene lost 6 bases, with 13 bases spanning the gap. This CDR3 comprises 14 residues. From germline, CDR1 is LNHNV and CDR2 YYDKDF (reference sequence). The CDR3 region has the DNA TGTGCCACCAGCAGAGGCACAGGGTTTATCGAGCAGTACTTC. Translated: CATSRGTGFIEQYF.

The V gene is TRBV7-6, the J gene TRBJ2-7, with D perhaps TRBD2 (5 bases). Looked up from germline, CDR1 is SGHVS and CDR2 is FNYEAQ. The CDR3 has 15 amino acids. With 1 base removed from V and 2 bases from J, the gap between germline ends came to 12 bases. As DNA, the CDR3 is TGTGCCAGCAGCTTAGGCGTGGGGAGCGCCTACGAGCAGTACTTC. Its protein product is CASSLGVGSAYEQYF.

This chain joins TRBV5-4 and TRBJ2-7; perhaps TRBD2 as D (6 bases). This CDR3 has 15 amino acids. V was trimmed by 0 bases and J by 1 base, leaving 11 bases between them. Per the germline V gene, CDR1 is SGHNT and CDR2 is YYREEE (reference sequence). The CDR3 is CASSLVEEGSYEQYF. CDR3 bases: TGTGCCAGCAGCTTGGTGGAGGAGGGGTCCTACGAGCAGTACTTC.

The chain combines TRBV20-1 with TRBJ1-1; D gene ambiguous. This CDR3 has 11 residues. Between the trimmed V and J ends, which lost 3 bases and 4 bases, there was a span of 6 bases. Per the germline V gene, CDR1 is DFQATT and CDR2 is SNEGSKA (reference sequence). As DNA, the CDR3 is TGCAGTGCTAGGCCAGGCACTGAAGCTTTCTTT. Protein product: CSARPGTEAFF.

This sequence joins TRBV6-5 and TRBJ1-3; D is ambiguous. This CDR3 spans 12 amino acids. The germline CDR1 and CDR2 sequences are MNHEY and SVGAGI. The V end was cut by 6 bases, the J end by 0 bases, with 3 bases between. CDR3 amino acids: CASSISGNTIYF. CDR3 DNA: TGTGCCAGCAGCATCTCTGGAAACACCATATATTTT.

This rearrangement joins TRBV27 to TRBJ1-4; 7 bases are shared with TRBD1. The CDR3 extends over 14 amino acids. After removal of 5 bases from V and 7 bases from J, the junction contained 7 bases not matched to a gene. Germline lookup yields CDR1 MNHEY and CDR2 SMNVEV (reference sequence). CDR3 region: CASSPRTGGEKLFF. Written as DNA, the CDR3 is TGTGCCAGCAGTCCTCGGACAGGCGGTGAAAAACTGTTTTTT.

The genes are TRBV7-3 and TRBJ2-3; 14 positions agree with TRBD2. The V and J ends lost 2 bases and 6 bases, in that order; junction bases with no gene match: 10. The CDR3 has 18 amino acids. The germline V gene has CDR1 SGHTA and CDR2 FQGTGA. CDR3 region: CASSLRLTSGRAADTQYF. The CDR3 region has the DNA TGTGCCAGCAGCTTACGCCTGACTAGCGGGAGGGCCGCGGATACGCAGTATTTT.

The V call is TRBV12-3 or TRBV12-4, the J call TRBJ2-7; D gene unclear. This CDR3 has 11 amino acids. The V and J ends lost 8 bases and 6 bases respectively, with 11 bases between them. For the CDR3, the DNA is TGTGCCAGCGGTCGAACCGGCGAGCAGTACTTC. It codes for CASGRTGEQYF.

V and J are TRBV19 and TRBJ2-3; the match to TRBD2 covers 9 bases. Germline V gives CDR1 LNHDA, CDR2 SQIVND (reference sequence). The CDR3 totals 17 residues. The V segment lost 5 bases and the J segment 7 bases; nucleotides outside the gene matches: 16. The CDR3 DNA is TGTGCCAGTAGTCGATCCCCCGGGACTAGCTTGGAAAATACGCAGTATTTT. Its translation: CASSRSPGTSLENTQYF.

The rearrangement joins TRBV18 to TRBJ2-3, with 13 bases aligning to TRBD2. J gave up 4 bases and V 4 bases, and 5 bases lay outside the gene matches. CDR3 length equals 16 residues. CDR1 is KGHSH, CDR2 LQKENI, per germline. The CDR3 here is CASSRTSGSVPDTQYF. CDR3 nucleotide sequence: TGTGCCAGCTCACGGACTAGCGGGAGTGTACCAGATACGCAGTATTTT.